This T cell receptor beta chain is drawn from a study of T cells in Graves' hyperthyroidism and ophthalmopathy. Study results and limitations: Blood shared most expanded thyroid clonotypes above 0.001.

Looked up from germline, CDR1 is SQVTM and CDR2 is ANQGSEA. CDR3 length: 15 residues. Trimming at V came to 6 bases and at J to 3 bases, leaving 11 bases not matched to a gene. Amplification of TCR beta CDR3 regions used RNA as the template. The HTBI primer set served for first-round RT-PCR of the TCR CDR3. TCRdb ran MiXCR on the multiplex PCR reads and lists one entry per CDR3 protein. The data contain 540,000 or so distinct CDR3 sequences, 15% to 19% of them singletons. This clonotype was found a few times. Its specificity is unknown. The sequenced material came from blood. V usage is TRBV29-1 and J usage is TRBJ2-5; 9 positions agree with TRBD2. This clonotype originated in a young woman with Graves' hyperthyroidism. The CDR3 region is CSVGRLAEAKETQYF. The CDR3 region has the DNA TGCAGCGTCGGCCGACTAGCGGAGGCAAAAGAGACCCAGTACTTC.